One sample yielded the 30 T cell receptor beta chains listed below, sequenced in a study of T cell responses to AZD1222 COVID-19 vaccine. The repertoire was sequenced with immunoSEQ multiplex PCR; TCRdb's copy has only in-frame clones and lacks some. The table includes approximately 140,000 clones, 90% detected once. Specimen: peripheral blood, collected 28 days after the second AZD1222 dose. The receptors shown here come from an adult who received the AZD1222 COVID-19 vaccine.

V and J are TRBV14 and TRBJ1-1; D not resolved. The CDR3 is 15 residues long. The ends were cut back, 0 bases at V and 6 bases at J, with 14 bases in the middle. CDR1 and CDR2 (germline): SGHDN, FVKESK. This CDR3 is CASSQDPNGRPEAFF. In DNA form, the CDR3 reads TGTGCCAGCAGCCAAGATCCCAATGGACGGCCTGAAGCTTTCTTT.

The chain links TRBV2 to TRBJ2-1; D might be TRBD2 (5 bases). CDR1 is SNHLY and CDR2 is FYNNEI in the germline V gene. Trimming cost V 5 bases and J 4 bases, with 12 bases left between them. The CDR3 contains 14 residues. In nucleotides, the CDR3 is TGTGCCAGCAGTACCCGGGGTGGTTACAATGAGCAGTTCTTC. Protein sequence: CASSTRGGYNEQFF. Supplemented by reference TRBV2 and TRBJ2-1, the full variable domain reads EPEVTQTPSHQVTQMGQEVILRCVPISNHLYFYWYRQILGQKVEFLVSFYNNEISEKSEIFDDQFSVERPDGSNFTLKIRSTKLEDSAMYFCASSTRGGYNEQFFGPGTRLTVL.

J is TRBJ2-1 and V is TRBV2; D not resolved. The CDR3 extends over 14 amino acids. Germline values: CDR1 SNHLY, CDR2 FYNNEI. Trimming stripped 5 bases from V and 8 bases from J, with 16 bases between. The CDR3 coding sequence is TGTGCCAGCAGTTCCGGCCCTCACCGCGATGAGCAGTTCTTC. Translation gives CASSSGPHRDEQFF.

The chain uses TRBV24-1 and TRBJ1-5, with 8 bases identical to TRBD1. Germline V gene data show CDR1 as KGHDR and CDR2 as SFDVKD. Unmatched junction bases numbered 6, after V lost 7 bases and J lost 5 bases. This CDR3 is built from 14 residues. The CDR3 DNA reads TGTGCCACCAGGGATGGGACAGGCGATCAGCCCCAGCATTTT. This codes for CATRDGTGDQPQHF.

The chain links TRBV24-1 to TRBJ2-1; 8 bases line up with TRBD1. The CDR3 spans 15 residues. The ends lost 0 bases at V and 6 bases at J; junction bases unmatched: 3. Per germline, CDR1 KGHDR and CDR2 SFDVKD. In DNA form, the CDR3 reads TGTGCCACCAGTGATTTGACGGACAGGGTCAATGAGCAGTTCTTC. This translates into CATSDLTDRVNEQFF.

This clone has a single count. V usage is TRBV7-9 and J usage is TRBJ2-1; D gene ambiguous. Germline assignment: CDR1 SEHNR and CDR2 FQNEAQ (reference sequence). The CDR3 spans 14 residues. Deletions cut 1 base from V and 4 bases from J, with 8 bases between. The CDR3 sequence is CASSLGTQYNEQFF. The CDR3 DNA reads TGTGCCAGCAGCTTAGGGACGCAATACAATGAGCAGTTCTTC.

This clone was seen only once. The J gene is TRBJ2-7, the V gene TRBV4-1, with a possible D match to TRBD2 (6 bases). Per germline, CDR1 MGHRA and CDR2 YSYEKL. V lost 0 bases to trimming and J lost 2 bases, with 17 bases between them. The CDR3 is made up of 17 amino acids. CDR3 nucleotide sequence: TGCGCCAGCAGCCAAGATCGGGGCCAGCGGGTGGCCTACGAGCAGTACTTC. Amino acids: CASSQDRGQRVAYEQYF.

This sequence joins TRBV6-2 or TRBV6-3 and TRBJ2-1; D uncertain. The V gene lost 4 bases and the J gene lost 7 bases, with 17 bases spanning the gap. Germline V gene data show CDR1 as MNHEY and CDR2 as SVGEGT. The CDR3 is 15 amino acids. The CDR3 region is CASSSRARRGNEQFF. Here the CDR3 DNA reads TGTGCCAGCAGTTCGCGAGCCCGCCGTGGTAATGAGCAGTTCTTC.

Turning to this clone: The identical CDR3 is also encoded by other nucleotide sequences in the sample. V gene TRBV6-1 combines with J gene TRBJ1-2; possible D gene TRBD1, 5 bases. The V end was cut by 3 bases, the J end by 4 bases, with 9 bases between. The CDR3 spans 13 residues. CDR1 MNHNS and CDR2 SASEGT come from the germline V gene. CDR3 DNA sequence: TGTGCCAGCAGTGAGCAGGGAGGCTATGGCTACACCTTC. Translated: CASSEQGGYGYTF.

The chain joins TRBV25-1 to TRBJ1-6, with D possibly matching TRBD1 (6 bases). The CDR3 length is 17 residues. Germline values: CDR1 MGHDK, CDR2 SYGVNS. Trimming stripped 5 bases from V and 0 bases from J, with 14 bases between. The CDR3 region has the DNA TGTGCCAGCAGTCCAAAAGACAGGAGCTCCTATAATTCACCCCTCCACTTT. This codes for CASSPKDRSSYNSPLHF.

The CDR3 protein is CASSEPGPLGDNSPLHF. As DNA, the CDR3 is TGTGCCAGCAGTGAACCAGGACCTCTCGGCGATAATTCACCCCTCCACTTT. This chain joins TRBV25-1 and TRBJ1-6; D gene uncertain. Between the trimmed V and J ends, which lost 2 bases and 5 bases, there was a span of 16 bases. Germline-derived CDR1 and CDR2 are MGHDK and SYGVNS. This CDR3 is 17 amino acids long.

The chain recombines TRBV12-3 or TRBV12-4 with TRBJ2-3, with D hard to call. V was cut by 8 bases and J by 3 bases, with 9 bases left in between. There are 12 residues in the CDR3. CDR3 coding DNA: TGTGCCAGCCTCAAATTTACAGATACGCAGTATTTT. This translates into CASLKFTDTQYF.

This sequence joins TRBV4-1 and TRBJ2-7; TRBD2 matches 9 bases. The CDR3 sequence is 17 residues long. Looked up from germline, CDR1 is MGHRA and CDR2 is YSYEKL. Trimming at V came to 0 bases and at J to 2 bases, leaving 8 bases not matched to a gene. The CDR3, as DNA: TGCGCCAGCAGCCAAGATCATAGGCTAGCGGGACCCTACGAGCAGTACTTC. Translating it yields CASSQDHRLAGPYEQYF.

The CDR3 region has the DNA TGTGCCAGCAGGGGCCCCAGACTGAGCACTGAAGCTTTCTTT. This encodes CASRGPRLSTEAFF. The chain is built from TRBV2 and TRBJ1-1; D is ambiguous. V lost 6 bases, J lost 4 bases, and 15 bases lay in between. Looked up from germline, CDR1 is SNHLY and CDR2 is FYNNEI. This CDR3 comprises 14 residues.

The chain recombines TRBV6-5 with TRBJ2-1, with TRBD2 matching 7 bases. This CDR3 is 14 amino acids long. Trimming at V came to 6 bases and at J to 8 bases, leaving 10 bases not matched to a gene. Germline values: CDR1 MNHEY, CDR2 SVGAGI. The CDR3, as DNA: TGTGCCAGCAGCGCAGCGGGAAGAGTGGATGAGCAGTTCTTC. This codes for CASSAAGRVDEQFF.

The chain carries TRBV10-2 and TRBJ2-2, with 12 bases matching TRBD2. Germline V lookup: CDR1 WSHSY, CDR2 SAAADI. The CDR3 totals 16 residues. Trimming took 6 bases from V and 3 from J; bases not matched to a gene: 5. Here the CDR3 DNA reads TGCGCCAGCAGCGCACTAGCGGGAGGCCACACCGGGGAGCTGTTTTTT. As protein: CASSALAGGHTGELFF.

The chain joins TRBV3-1 (or the pseudogene TRBV3-2) to TRBJ2-2; D tentatively fits TRBD1 or TRBD2 (6 bases each). Germline V gives CDR1 LGHDT, CDR2 YNNKEL (reference sequence). The CDR3 has 14 residues. The germline V and J ends were trimmed by 4 bases and 7 bases, with 13 bases remaining between them. CDR3 coding DNA: TGTGCCAGCAGCCTCGGAGGGGGTGTCGGGGAGCTGTTTTTT. Translated, it gives CASSLGGGVGELFF.

The V and J genes are TRBV28 and TRBJ2-1, with D possibly matching TRBD2 (5 bases). Trimming shortened V by 3 bases and J by 9 bases, and 15 bases separated the two germline ends. The CDR3 extends over 14 amino acids. Germline loops: CDR1 MDHEN, CDR2 SYDVKM. The CDR3 loop reads CASSLVPARGEQFF. CDR3 bases: TGTGCCAGCAGTTTGGTCCCTGCTCGGGGTGAGCAGTTCTTC.

This rearrangement joins TRBV15 to TRBJ2-5; 7 positions agree with TRBD2. V lost 8 bases, J lost 3 bases, and 3 bases stayed unmatched. Germline V gene sequence: CDR1 LNHNV, CDR2 YYDKDF (reference sequence). The CDR3 runs 12 residues. The chain's CDR3 is CATGGDEETQYF. Here the CDR3 DNA reads TGTGCCACCGGGGGGGACGAAGAGACCCAGTACTTC.

The rearrangement joins TRBV19 to TRBJ1-5; 9 nucleotides agree with TRBD1. J lost 7 bases, V lost 4 bases, and 11 bases had no gene match. Germline CDR1 LNHDA, CDR2 SQIVND (reference sequence). The CDR3 covers 16 residues. DNA of the CDR3: TGTGCCAGTAGTACCCGGGGACAGGGCGGCTGGCAGCCCCAGCATTTT. Translating it yields CASSTRGQGGWQPQHF.

This rearrangement joins TRBV29-1 to TRBJ2-1; D is ambiguous. The CDR3 has 15 amino acids. Germline loops: CDR1 SQVTM, CDR2 ANQGSEA. V lost 5 bases to trimming and J lost 1 base, with 15 bases between them. CDR3 residues: CSVMDFAKSYNEQFF. CDR3 bases: TGCAGCGTTATGGATTTTGCAAAATCCTACAATGAGCAGTTCTTC.

The chain is built from TRBV29-1 and TRBJ1-1, with TRBD1 identical over 8 bases. There are 14 residues in the CDR3. V gave up 7 bases and J gave up 0 bases; unmatched junction bases: 7. Germline V gene sequence: CDR1 SQVTM, CDR2 ANQGSEA. As DNA, the CDR3 is TGCAGCGCCAATAGACAGGGGATGAACACTGAAGCTTTCTTT. Residues: CSANRQGMNTEAFF.

V is TRBV12-3 or TRBV12-4 and J is TRBJ1-2; weak D call: TRBD1 (5 bases). CDR3 size: 13 residues. V lost 6 bases, J lost 5 bases, and 13 bases lay in between. CDR3 sequence (DNA): TGTGCCAGCAGACCTGACAGCGGATATGGCTACACCTTC. Its translation: CASRPDSGYGYTF.

The chain's CDR3 is CASSQGGEQFF. The CDR3 DNA is TGTGCCAGCAGCCAAGGGGGGGAGCAGTTCTTC. The chain employs TRBV3-1 (or the pseudogene TRBV3-2) and TRBJ2-1; D tentatively fits TRBD1 or TRBD2 (5 bases each). The V and J ends lost 1 base and 10 bases respectively, with 5 bases between them. This CDR3 is 11 amino acids long. Germline CDR1 is LGHDT and CDR2 is YNNKEL (reference sequence).

This chain uses TRBV5-1 with TRBJ2-1, with 7 bases fitting TRBD1. Germline values: CDR1 SGHRS, CDR2 YFSETQ. The V gene end was trimmed by 1 base and the J gene end by 0 bases; junction bases not matched to a gene: 1. There are 15 residues in the CDR3. The CDR3 here is CASSLWTGSYNEQFF. CDR3 in DNA: TGCGCCAGCAGCTTGTGGACAGGCTCCTACAATGAGCAGTTCTTC.

This chain links TRBV4-1 with TRBJ2-7, with D perhaps TRBD2 (5 bases). The CDR3 consists of 18 residues. With 0 bases removed from V and 3 bases from J, the gap between germline ends came to 21 bases. Germline CDR1 MGHRA, CDR2 YSYEKL. The CDR3 nucleotides read TGCGCCAGCAGCCAAGAGGGGTCCACGGCACTAGGACTCTACGAGCAGTACTTC. Translated, it gives CASSQEGSTALGLYEQYF.

The V and J genes are TRBV7-8 and TRBJ2-1, with unresolved D. The V and J ends lost 1 base and 7 bases respectively, with 5 bases between them. The CDR3 is made up of 12 amino acids. Germline V CDR1 and CDR2: SGHVS, FQNEAQ. For the CDR3, the DNA is TGTGCCAGCAGCTTAGGAGTTAATGAGCAGTTCTTC. Encoded protein: CASSLGVNEQFF.

The rearrangement joins TRBV14 to TRBJ1-1; D is ambiguous. The CDR3 is 13 residues long. Germline V gene lookup returns CDR1 SGHDN and CDR2 FVKESK. Trimming removed 0 bases at V and 3 bases at J, with 5 bases between. The CDR3 DNA reads TGTGCCAGCAGCCAAGATCCCTACACTGAAGCTTTCTTT. It yields the protein CASSQDPYTEAFF. Drawing the rest from reference TRBV14 and TRBJ1-1, the complete variable domain is EAGVTQFPSHSVIEKGQTVTLRCDPISGHDNLYWYRRVMGKEIKFLLHFVKESKQDESGMPNNRFLAERTGGTYSTLKVQPAELEDSGVYFCASSQDPYTEAFFGQGTRLTVV.

The chain joins TRBV28 to TRBJ2-1; TRBD1 matches 10 bases. CDR3 length: 16 amino acids. The germline CDR1 and CDR2 sequences are MDHEN and SYDVKM. After removal of 7 bases from V and 6 bases from J, the junction contained 12 bases not matched to a gene. The CDR3 DNA follows: TGTGCCAGCACCACATTCCCGGGACAGGGGATCAATGAGCAGTTCTTC. The encoded protein is CASTTFPGQGINEQFF.

The gene calls are TRBV30 and TRBJ2-3; the D is unclear. Germline CDR1 GTSNPN, CDR2 SVGIG (reference sequence). Deletions cut 1 base from V and 4 bases from J, with 21 bases between. CDR3 length: 17 amino acids. DNA of the CDR3: TGTGCCTGGAGTGCCGGCAGGAGCGCCTTCCCCCCAGATACGCAGTATTTT. Protein: CAWSAGRSAFPPDTQYF.